Sequencing of this T cell receptor (beta chain) was carried out in a study of blood T cell repertoires in COVID-19. Study-level background: Samples representing acute and convalescent COVID-19 were sourced from the United States, Italy and Spain. Nucleic acid was either cDNA or gDNA, and it came from T cells, B-cell-depleted T cells, or PBMCs.

Authors' data handling: Estimation of nucleated cell counts relied on the amplification of reference gene primers. Generated by immunoSEQ multiplex PCR, the TCRdb table keeps only in-frame clones and is missing some. The V and J calls and clone size are taken from that table; D and trimming were inferred from the DNA. Altogether 45,000 to 60,000 clones are present, roughly 87% being singletons, with the ten largest covering approximately 1.5%. The CDR3 totals 15 residues. The germline V and J ends were trimmed by 7 bases and 7 bases, with 20 bases remaining between them. Germline V gives CDR1 ENHRY, CDR2 SYGVKD.

What was sequenced was peripheral blood. V is TRBV10-3 and J is TRBJ2-1; possibly TRBD2 for D (7 bases). The source of this sequence is a man in his fifties or sixties with acute or convalescent COVID-19. CDR3 amino acids: CAITSRGGGMNEQFF. CDR3 DNA sequence: TGTGCCATCACCTCACGAGGGGGGGGCATGAATGAGCAGTTCTTC.